Following are 17 T cell receptor beta chains from one sample sequenced in a study of blood T cell repertoires in COVID-19. Using immunoSEQ multiplex PCR, the repertoire was profiled, and TCRdb retains in-frame clones only, with some absent. The top ten clones hold less than 2% of a sample with approximately 92,000 clones, 84% of them seen once. Material for sequencing was peripheral blood. All receptors derive from a man in his 70s with active or convalescent COVID-19.

The chain carries TRBV28 and TRBJ2-7; a possible D gene is TRBD1 (6 bases). The CDR3 runs to 14 residues. The V and J ends lost 6 bases and 2 bases respectively, with 14 bases between them. CDR1 and CDR2 (germline): MDHEN, SYDVKM. CDR3 region: CASRKRGGPYEQYF. For the CDR3, the DNA is TGTGCCAGCAGAAAAAGAGGGGGACCCTACGAGCAGTACTTC.

This chain connects TRBV4-2 to TRBJ2-3, with 14 nucleotides matching TRBD2. V shed 1 base and J 1 base; nucleotides not matched to a gene: 7. Germline V gives CDR1 LGHNA, CDR2 YNFKEQ. The CDR3 spans 19 residues. CDR3 loop: CASSQARLAGGLGTDTQYF. Here the CDR3 DNA reads TGTGCCAGCAGCCAAGCTCGACTAGCGGGGGGGTTGGGCACAGATACGCAGTATTTT.

The V call is TRBV6-1, the J call TRBJ2-3; TRBD2 aligns across 13 bases. Germline V lookup: CDR1 MNHNS, CDR2 SASEGT. The CDR3 extends over 18 amino acids. Germline trimming cut 1 base from V and 6 bases from J; bases unmatched to any gene: 10. The CDR3 nucleotides are TGTGCCAGCAGTGAAGGTGGCCCGGGACTAGCGGGACCCGATACGCAGTATTTT. Translating gives CASSEGGPGLAGPDTQYF.

J is TRBJ2-1 and V is TRBV5-6, with D tentatively TRBD2 (6 bases). Germline CDR1 reads SGHDT; CDR2 reads YYEEEE. The length of the CDR3 is 17 residues. The V gene lost 3 bases and the J gene lost 8 bases, with 24 bases spanning the gap. The CDR3 here is CASSSISSRDFGHEQFF. The CDR3 DNA is TGTGCCAGCAGCTCCATATCCTCCCGGGACTTCGGCCATGAGCAGTTCTTC.

The V gene is TRBV5-1, the J gene TRBJ1-4; 8 nucleotides agree with TRBD1. Germline CDR1 SGHRS, CDR2 YFSETQ. The CDR3 totals 14 residues. Losses at the gene ends were 3 bases for V and 8 bases for J; bases not matched to a gene: 6. DNA of the CDR3: TGCGCCAGCAGCTCCACAGGGGGAGGGGAAAAACTGTTTTTT. Translated, it gives CASSSTGGGEKLFF.

The chain employs TRBV9 and TRBJ2-3; 7 bases fit TRBD2. The trim removed 0 bases at V and 1 base at J, leaving 2 bases unmatched. The CDR3 runs to 15 residues. The V gene's germline CDR1 is SGDLS and CDR2 YYNGEE. DNA for the CDR3: TGTGCCAGCAGCGTAGGTCGGGGGGGCACAGATACGCAGTATTTT. It yields the protein CASSVGRGGTDTQYF.

The V and J genes are TRBV12-3 or TRBV12-4 and TRBJ1-6; TRBD1 aligns across 12 bases. The CDR3 covers 13 residues. The V gene end was trimmed by 5 bases and the J gene end by 11 bases; junction bases not matched to a gene: 1. In DNA, the CDR3 is TGTGCCAGCAGTGGGACAGGGGGCACACCCCTCCACTTT. This codes for CASSGTGGTPLHF.

The V gene is TRBV2, the J gene TRBJ1-1, with 11 nucleotides matching TRBD1. The trim removed 4 bases at V and 0 bases at J, leaving 4 bases unmatched. The germline gives CDR1 SNHLY, CDR2 FYNNEI. The CDR3 extends over 16 amino acids. The chain's CDR3 is CASSGDRGSLNTEAFF. For the CDR3, the DNA is TGTGCCAGCAGTGGGGACAGGGGGTCTTTGAACACTGAAGCTTTCTTT.

The CDR3 loop is CASSYTGSGGNQPQHF. In nucleotides, the CDR3 is TGTGCCAGCAGTTATACGGGAAGCGGGGGCAATCAGCCCCAGCATTTT. The chain employs TRBV6-6 and TRBJ1-5; D remains ambiguous. The CDR3 runs 16 residues. Trimming left V 3 bases short and J 2 bases short, with 14 bases between. From germline, CDR1 is MNHNY and CDR2 SVGAGI (reference sequence).

The rearrangement uses TRBV2 and TRBJ1-1; D may be TRBD1 (6 bases). Germline CDR1 is SNHLY and CDR2 is FYNNEI. The CDR3 loop spans 16 amino acids. Trimming left V 6 bases short and J 4 bases short, with 21 bases between. The DNA of the CDR3 is TGTGCCAGCAGCCCGACTGGAGGGGGGGATGGCACTGAAGCTTTCTTT. It translates to CASSPTGGGDGTEAFF.

This clone showed up just a few times. The chain joins TRBV2 to TRBJ1-5; D gene ambiguous. This CDR3 region has 14 residues. The germline CDR1 and CDR2 sequences are SNHLY and FYNNEI. Deletions cut 6 bases from V and 3 bases from J, with 12 bases between. In DNA form, the CDR3 reads TGTGCCAGCAGGGCCCGCGCGGCCAATCAGCCCCAGCATTTT. As protein: CASRARAANQPQHF.

V usage is TRBV9 and J usage is TRBJ2-7, with D tentatively TRBD2 (6 bases). The CDR3 length is 13 residues. Trimming stripped 0 bases from V and 3 bases from J, with 7 bases between. Germline V gives CDR1 SGDLS, CDR2 YYNGEE. DNA of the CDR3: TGTGCCAGCAGCGTAGAGGAGGGCTACGAGCAGTACTTC. Encoded protein: CASSVEEGYEQYF.

The chain links TRBV9 to TRBJ2-3; 11 bases match TRBD2. V dropped 0 bases and J dropped 5; count of bases not matched to a gene: 8. CDR3 length equals 17 residues. The germline V gene encodes CDR1 SGDLS and CDR2 YYNGEE. In DNA form, the CDR3 reads TGTGCCAGCAGCGTAGCTACCACTAGCGGGGGCCAAGATACGCAGTATTTT. Encoded protein: CASSVATTSGGQDTQYF. The variable domain in full, completed from reference TRBV9 and TRBJ2-3, reads DSGVTQTPKHLITATGQRVTLRCSPRSGDLSVYWYQQSLDQGLQFLIQYYNGEERAKGNILERFSAQQFPDLHSELNLSSLELGDSALYFCASSVATTSGGQDTQYFGPGTRLTVL.

A single count supports this clone. This chain links TRBV7-3 with TRBJ2-2; unclear D gene. The V gene's germline CDR1 is SGHTA and CDR2 FQGTGA. V was pared by 5 bases and J by 4 bases, with 17 bases between. CDR3 length: 16 residues. CDR3 residues: CASSPGAARGTGELFF. The CDR3 DNA sequence: TGTGCCAGCAGCCCCGGCGCGGCCCGAGGCACCGGGGAGCTGTTTTTT.

This clone was recorded once. V is TRBV6-5 and J is TRBJ1-1; D is unresolved. Trimming stripped 5 bases from V and 1 base from J, with 8 bases between. The CDR3 totals 13 residues. Germline assignment: CDR1 MNHEY and CDR2 SVGAGI. CDR3 in amino acids: CASSQRGNTEAFF. CDR3 nucleotides: TGTGCCAGCAGTCAGCGGGGGAACACTGAAGCTTTCTTT.

The chain carries TRBV18 and TRBJ2-7; 11 bases agree with TRBD2. CDR1 is KGHSH and CDR2 is LQKENI in the germline V gene. The CDR3 length is 16 residues. Unmatched junction bases numbered 5, after V lost 4 bases and J lost 0 bases. CDR3 loop: CASSLTGTSGSYEQYF. CDR3 sequence (DNA): TGTGCCAGCTCACTTACAGGGACTAGCGGCTCCTACGAGCAGTACTTC.

The chain is built from TRBV11-1 and TRBJ2-2; no firm D call. The CDR3 spans 15 residues. V lost 2 bases and J 0 bases, leaving 7 bases between the germline ends. CDR1 and CDR2 (germline): SGHAT, FQDESV (reference sequence). This CDR3 is CASSLRTANTGELFF. The CDR3 coding sequence is TGTGCCAGCAGCTTACGAACGGCGAACACCGGGGAGCTGTTTTTT.